This T cell receptor beta chain comes out of a study of cytomegalovirus exposure and HLA in healthy donors. Only in-frame clones appear in the TCRdb table, and some are missing; sequencing was by immunoSEQ multiplex PCR. The sample carries some 83,000 clones, 94% recorded once. Points on this clone: The antigen is unknown.

Study observations and caveats: Cytomegalovirus association was listed for 170 or so TCR beta chains. It was reported that the classifier diagnosed cytomegalovirus status with high specificity and sensitivity in both the original and validation cohorts. In vitro confirmation showed a few CMV-associated chains to be CMV antigen specific. Within the approximately 130 validation repertoires, first-cohort TCR clusters tended to co-occur, according to a later analysis.

The junction had 4 bases not matched to a gene; V was cut back by 5 bases and J by 5 bases. The CDR3 is made up of 14 amino acids. Germline V gives CDR1 MNHNS, CDR2 SASEGT. This sequence joins TRBV6-1 and TRBJ1-4; 8 bases match TRBD1. This clonotype was obtained from a woman aged 18-35 years in good health and CMV-seropositive. The source material was PBMCs. CDR3 protein: CASSWRQGNEKLFF. CDR3 DNA sequence: TGTGCCAGCAGTTGGAGACAGGGGAATGAAAAACTGTTTTTT.